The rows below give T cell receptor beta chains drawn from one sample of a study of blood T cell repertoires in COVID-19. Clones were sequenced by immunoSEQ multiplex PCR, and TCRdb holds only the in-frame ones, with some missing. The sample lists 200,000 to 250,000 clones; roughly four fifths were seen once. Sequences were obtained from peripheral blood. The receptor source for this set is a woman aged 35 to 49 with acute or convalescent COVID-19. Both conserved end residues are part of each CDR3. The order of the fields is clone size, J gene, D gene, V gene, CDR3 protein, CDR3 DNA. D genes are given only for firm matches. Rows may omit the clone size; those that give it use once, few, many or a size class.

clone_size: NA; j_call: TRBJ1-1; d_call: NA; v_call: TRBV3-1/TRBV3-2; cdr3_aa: CASSQGGRGHLGNTEAFF; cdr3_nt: TGTGCCAGCAGCCAGGGAGGCCGGGGTCACCTTGGGAACACTGAAGCTTTCTTT
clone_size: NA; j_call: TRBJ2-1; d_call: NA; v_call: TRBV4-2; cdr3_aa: CASSQDMAGGTDNEQFF; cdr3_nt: TGTGCCAGCAGCCAAGATATGGCAGGCGGGACTGACAATGAGCAGTTCTTC
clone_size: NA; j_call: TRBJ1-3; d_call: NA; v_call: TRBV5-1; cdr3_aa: CASSDGGDSGNTIYF; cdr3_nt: TGCGCCAGCAGCGATGGGGGGGACTCTGGAAACACCATATATTTT
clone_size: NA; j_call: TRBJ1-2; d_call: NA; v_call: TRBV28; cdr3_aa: CASSPHGGTYGYTF; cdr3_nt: TGTGCCAGCAGTCCGCACGGGGGAACCTATGGCTACACCTTC
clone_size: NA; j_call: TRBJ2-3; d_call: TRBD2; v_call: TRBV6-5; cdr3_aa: CASNPTSGGADTQYF; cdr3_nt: TGTGCCAGCAATCCGACTAGCGGGGGGGCGGATACGCAGTATTTT
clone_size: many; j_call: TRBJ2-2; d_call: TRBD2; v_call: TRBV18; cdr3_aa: CASSPESIGLAGNTGELFF; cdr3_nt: TGTGCCAGCTCACCAGAGTCCATCGGGCTAGCGGGGAACACCGGGGAGCTGTTTTTT
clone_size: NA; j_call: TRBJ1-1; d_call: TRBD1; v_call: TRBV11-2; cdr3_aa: CASSYGTGSGTEAFF; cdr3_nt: TGTGCCAGCAGCTACGGGACAGGTAGTGGCACTGAAGCTTTCTTT
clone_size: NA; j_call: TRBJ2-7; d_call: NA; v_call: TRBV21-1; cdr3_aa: CASSKGTSGFSYEQYF; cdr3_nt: TGTGCCAGCAGCAAAGGGACTAGCGGATTCTCCTACGAGCAGTACTTC
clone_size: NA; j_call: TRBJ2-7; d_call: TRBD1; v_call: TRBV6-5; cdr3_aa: CAIEDRAHEQYF; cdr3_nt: TGTGCCATTGAGGACAGGGCCCACGAGCAGTACTTC
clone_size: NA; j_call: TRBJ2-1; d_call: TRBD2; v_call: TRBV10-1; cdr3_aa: CASSTPTSGRRAYNEQFF; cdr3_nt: TGCGCCAGCAGTACACCGACTAGCGGGAGAAGGGCCTACAATGAGCAGTTCTTC
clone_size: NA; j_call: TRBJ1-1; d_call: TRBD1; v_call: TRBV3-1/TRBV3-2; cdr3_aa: CASSQGQGARGEAFF; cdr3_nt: TGTGCCAGCAGCCAAGGACAGGGGGCCCGGGGGGAAGCTTTCTTT
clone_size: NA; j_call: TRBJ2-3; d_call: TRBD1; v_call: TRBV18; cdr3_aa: CASSPRQGGTDTQYF; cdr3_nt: TGTGCCAGCTCACCTCGACAGGGGGGGACAGATACGCAGTATTTT
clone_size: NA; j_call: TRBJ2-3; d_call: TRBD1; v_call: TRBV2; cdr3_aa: CASRGSGQGLTDTQYF; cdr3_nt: TGTGCCAGCAGAGGTTCTGGACAGGGACTCACAGATACGCAGTATTTT
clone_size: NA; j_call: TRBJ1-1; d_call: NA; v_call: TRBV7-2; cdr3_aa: CASSSDRNTEAFF; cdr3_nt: TGTGCCAGCAGTTCCGACAGGAACACTGAAGCTTTCTTT
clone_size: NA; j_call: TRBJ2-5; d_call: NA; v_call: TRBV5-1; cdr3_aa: CASSQVPGTLQETQYF; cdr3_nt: TGCGCCAGCAGCCAGGTACCGGGAACGCTCCAAGAGACCCAGTACTTC
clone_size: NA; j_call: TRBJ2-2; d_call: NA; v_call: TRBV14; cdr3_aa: CASSKRGRSLNTGELFF; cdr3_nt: TGTGCCAGCAGCAAGAGAGGCCGATCTTTGAACACCGGGGAGCTGTTTTTT
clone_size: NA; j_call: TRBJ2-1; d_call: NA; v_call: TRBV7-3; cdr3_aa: CASSLIAAYNEQFF; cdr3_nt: TGTGCCAGCAGCTTAATAGCGGCGTACAATGAGCAGTTCTTC
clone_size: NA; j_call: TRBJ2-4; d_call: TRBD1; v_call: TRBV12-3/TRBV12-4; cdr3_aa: CASRPSQGNIQYF; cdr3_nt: TGTGCCAGCAGACCCTCACAGGGGAACATTCAGTACTTC
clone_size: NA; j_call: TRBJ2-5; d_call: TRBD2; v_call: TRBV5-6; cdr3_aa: CASSRLAGKLETQYF; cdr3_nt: TGTGCCAGCAGCCGACTAGCGGGTAAACTAGAGACCCAGTACTTC
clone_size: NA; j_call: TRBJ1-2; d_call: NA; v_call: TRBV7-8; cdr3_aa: CASSLWAGEGYTF; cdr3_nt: TGTGCCAGCAGCTTATGGGCAGGGGAGGGCTACACCTTC
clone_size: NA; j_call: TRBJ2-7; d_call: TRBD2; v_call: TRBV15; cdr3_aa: CATSRDLAGSGEQYF; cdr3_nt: TGTGCCACCAGCAGAGATCTAGCGGGTTCGGGTGAGCAGTACTTC
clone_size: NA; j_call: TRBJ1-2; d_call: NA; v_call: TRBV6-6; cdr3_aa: CASSYQDKGEYGYTF; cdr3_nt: TGTGCCAGCAGTTACCAGGACAAAGGGGAATATGGCTACACCTTC
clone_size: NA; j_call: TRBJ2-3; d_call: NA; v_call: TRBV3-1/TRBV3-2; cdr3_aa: CASSQDPWRITDTQYF; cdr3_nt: TGTGCCAGCAGCCAAGACCCGTGGCGGATCACAGATACGCAGTATTTT